This T cell receptor (beta chain) was identified in a study of T cell repertoires in cytomegalovirus infection. Study outcomes and limitations: Summed frequency of shared TCR beta families picked out CMV carriers who also had the relevant HLA. CMV-specific TCR beta clonotypes restricted by HLA-C dominated the ex vivo response.

The CDR3 is 14 residues long. Trimming removed 9 bases at V and 6 bases at J, with 17 bases between. TCRdb fed the reads into MiXCR, producing one record per CDR3 protein. The sample consists of about 130,000 distinct CDR3 sequences, more than 20% of them appearing once. This clonotype was seen a handful of times. Its antigen is unidentified. The chain carries TRBV12-3 or TRBV12-4 and TRBJ2-2; D may correspond to TRBD1 or TRBD2 (5 bases each). Source material: PBMCs, sequenced either directly or after in vitro stimulation (not recorded which). The sequence came from a human donor in good health (CMV status not recorded). Some clones in this sample may be carry-over from other donors' samples. The CDR3, as DNA: TGTGCCAGTTCGAGAGTAGAGGGGCCCGGGGAGCTGTTTTTT. Amino acid sequence: CASSRVEGPGELFF.